A selection of T cell receptor beta chains follows, all from one sample in a study of beta chain features in type 1 diabetes. Repertoires were generated with immunoSEQ multiplex PCR, while TCRdb's copy carries only in-frame clones and drops some. The table shows around 400,000 clones, with about 12% occurring only once. The sample comprised naive CD4+ T cells from blood. These TCRs come from a man between 18 and 29 years old in good health. The CDR3 runs from the conserved cysteine through the conserved F or W. The D gene is left open where the match is weak. Size is omitted from some rows. Given values are once, few, many or a class for expanded clones.

TRBJ2-1 | few | TRBV28 | . | TGTGCCAGCAGATCCACAGGGTTCCCCTACAATGAGCAGTTCTTC | CASRSTGFPYNEQFF
TRBJ2-1 | . | TRBV30 | . | TGTGCCTGGACATTTGGGGCTATTGGGCAGTTCTTC | CAWTFGAIGQFF
TRBJ2-7 | . | TRBV28 | . | TGTGCCAGCAGCTCCCCGTCGTCGGTTTCCTACGAGCAGTACTTC | CASSSPSSVSYEQYF
TRBJ2-1 | few | TRBV30 | TRBD2 | TGTGCCTGGACTAGCGGCCCCTACAATGAGCAGTTCTTC | CAWTSGPYNEQFF
TRBJ2-3 | few | TRBV4-3 | . | TGCGCCAGCAGCCAAGATCTCGAGGGAGGCGCAGATACGCAGTATTTT | CASSQDLEGGADTQYF
TRBJ2-1 | . | TRBV5-1 | TRBD2 | TGCGCCAGCAGCTTGAGCACTAGCGGCGGTGAGCAGTTCTTC | CASSLSTSGGEQFF
TRBJ2-2 | few | TRBV2 | TRBD2 | TGTGCCAGCCGCCCGGGGCCTAGCGGGAAATCCGGGGAGCTGTTTTTT | CASRPGPSGKSGELFF
TRBJ2-1 | few | TRBV7-2 | . | TGTGCCAGCAGCTCGACCGGGGGCTCCTACAATGAGCAGTTCTTC | CASSSTGGSYNEQFF
TRBJ2-7 | . | TRBV19 | TRBD1 | TGTGCCAGTAGTATGGGACAGGGGCCCTACGAGCAGTACTTC | CASSMGQGPYEQYF
TRBJ2-7 | . | TRBV6-5 | TRBD1 | TGTGCCAGCAGGACAGGGATTGGCTACGAGCAGTACTTC | CASRTGIGYEQYF
TRBJ1-2 | . | TRBV29-1 | . | TGCAGCGCCGCGGCCCCCTATGGCTACACCTTC | CSAAAPYGYTF
TRBJ1-1 | . | TRBV18 | . | TGTGCCAGCTCGTCCCAAGGGGGAAACACTGAAGCTTTCTTT | CASSSQGGNTEAFF
TRBJ2-7 | few | TRBV5-1 | . | TGCGCCAGCAGCTTGGAGGGCAGGAGGTCCTACGAGCAGTACTTC | CASSLEGRRSYEQYF
TRBJ1-2 | few | TRBV5-4 | TRBD1 | TGTGCCAGCAGCTGGACAGGGGGCCCCATAAACTATGGCTACACCTTC | CASSWTGGPINYGYTF
TRBJ1-2 | . | TRBV6-5 | TRBD1 | TGTGCCAGCAGCCGGGACAGGGGGCGAGCCTATGGCTACACCTTC | CASSRDRGRAYGYTF
TRBJ2-5 | . | TRBV25-1 | . | TGTGCCAGCAGTGACCCCCCGGGAACTAGACAAGAGACCCAGTACTTC | CASSDPPGTRQETQYF
TRBJ2-1 | . | TRBV6-5 | . | TGTGCCAGCAGTTACGACGGACTCAATGAGCAGTTCTTC | CASSYDGLNEQFF
TRBJ2-7 | . | TRBV28 | TRBD2 | TGTGCCAGCAGCCCCTCGAAGGGCCTAGCGGGGGGGCTCGAGCAGTACTTC | CASSPSKGLAGGLEQYF
TRBJ1-2 | few | TRBV30 | . | TGTGCCTGGAGTCCCAGTGGGCCCGGCTACACCTTC | CAWSPSGPGYTF
TRBJ2-5 | . | TRBV5-1 | . | TGCGCCAGCAGCTTTGCCCAGGGTAAAGAGACCCAGTACTTC | CASSFAQGKETQYF
TRBJ2-3 | few | TRBV9 | . | TGTGCCAGCAGCGTAGAAGGGGGAGGGCCAGATACGCAGTATTTT | CASSVEGGGPDTQYF
TRBJ2-5 | . | TRBV4-3 | . | TGCGCCAGCAGCCAACAGAGAACCGGGACAAGTGCATCAGAGACCCAGTACTTC | CASSQQRTGTSASETQYF
TRBJ2-6 | . | TRBV18 | TRBD1 | TGTGCCAGCTCATTATCAGGACAGGCGTATCTGTCTGGGGCCAACGTCCTGACTTTC | CASSLSGQAYLSGANVLTF
TRBJ2-3 | . | TRBV6-5 | TRBD2 | TGTGCCAGCAGGGCGGGAGGCACAGATACGCAGTATTTT | CASRAGGTDTQYF
TRBJ1-5 | . | TRBV18 | . | TGTGCCAGCTCCTGGGGGGGAGCGGTGTCAGGTCAGCCCCAGCATTTT | CASSWGGAVSGQPQHF
TRBJ2-1 | . | TRBV4-2 | TRBD2 | TGTGCCAGCAGCCCGAGTGGGACTAGCGATGATGAGCAGTTCTTC | CASSPSGTSDDEQFF
TRBJ2-2 | few | TRBV7-3 | . | TGTGCCAGCAGCTTAGCCCCTCGGGGGAGAGGGAACACCGGGGAGCTGTTTTTT | CASSLAPRGRGNTGELFF
TRBJ2-5 | . | TRBV2 | TRBD1 | TGTGCCAGCAGTACGGACAGGGAGACCCAGTACTTC | CASSTDRETQYF
TRBJ2-1 | . | TRBV5-1 | . | TGCGCCAGCAGCTTGTCTAGCTTCGACGAGCAGTTCTTC | CASSLSSFDEQFF